These 17 T cell receptor beta chains came from one sample sequenced in a study of T cell responses to AZD1222 COVID-19 vaccine. The data were produced by immunoSEQ multiplex PCR, yet TCRdb's version contains in-frame clones alone and is incomplete. This table holds fewer than 150,000 clones, 75% to 90% found once. The material was peripheral blood, obtained 28 days after the second AZD1222 dose. These receptors all stem from an adult who received the AZD1222 COVID-19 vaccine.

The V call is TRBV7-2, the J call TRBJ1-5; D not resolved. Germline assignment: CDR1 SGHTA and CDR2 FQGNSA. The CDR3 totals 16 residues. V lost 3 bases to trimming and J lost 1 base, with 13 bases between them. CDR3 residues: CASSFRFSGSNQPQHF. DNA for the CDR3: TGTGCCAGCAGCTTTAGATTCAGTGGGAGCAATCAGCCCCAGCATTTT.

The chain links TRBV2 to TRBJ2-3; D is perhaps TRBD2 (6 bases). The CDR3 is 14 amino acids. V gave up 1 base and J gave up 4 bases, with 9 bases separating them. CDR1 is SNHLY and CDR2 is FYNNEI in the germline V gene. CDR3 protein: CASSEELAADTQYF. The CDR3 DNA sequence: TGTGCCAGCAGTGAAGAGTTAGCGGCAGATACGCAGTATTTT. Complete variable domain (other parts from reference TRBV2 and TRBJ2-3): EPEVTQTPSHQVTQMGQEVILRCVPISNHLYFYWYRQILGQKVEFLVSFYNNEISEKSEIFDDQFSVERPDGSNFTLKIRSTKLEDSAMYFCASSEELAADTQYFGPGTRLTVL.

The table lists this clone with a few counts. The chain combines TRBV5-4 with TRBJ2-5; D not resolved. Trimming took 4 bases from V and 2 from J, leaving 12 bases between them. Germline V gives CDR1 SGHNT, CDR2 YYREEE (reference sequence). The CDR3 sequence is 14 residues long. CDR3 residues: CASSPGEVQETQYF. The CDR3 DNA follows: TGTGCCAGCAGCCCCGGTGAGGTACAAGAGACCCAGTACTTC.

This clone has only a few counts. The rearrangement links TRBV13 to TRBJ2-1; either TRBD1 or TRBD2 may fit D (6 bases each). V was shortened by 6 bases and J by 12 bases, with 18 bases between the two germline ends. The germline V gene encodes CDR1 PRHDT and CDR2 FYEKMQ (reference sequence). The CDR3 totals 13 residues. The DNA for the CDR3 is TGTGCCAGCAGTTGGGGGGCAGCCGGGGTGCAGTTCTTC. Encoded protein: CASSWGAAGVQFF.

The chain uses TRBV5-6 and TRBJ2-7, with a weak D call TRBD2 (6 bases). Trimming removed 2 bases from V and 0 bases from J, with 12 bases in between. This CDR3 has 15 residues. CDR1 SGHDT and CDR2 YYEEEE come from the germline V gene. CDR3 DNA: TGTGCCAGCAGCTTTAGGGACTCCCCCTCCTACGAGCAGTACTTC. Protein: CASSFRDSPSYEQYF.

The chain links TRBV28 to TRBJ2-7; 7 bases are shared with TRBD1. This CDR3 region has 16 residues. The germline V gene has CDR1 MDHEN and CDR2 SYDVKM. J gave up 4 bases and V 5 bases, and 14 bases lay outside the gene matches. CDR3 in DNA: TGTGCCAGCAGTGACCTCGGGACAGCCGTCTTGTACGAGCAGTACTTC. This codes for CASSDLGTAVLYEQYF.

V is TRBV12-3 or TRBV12-4 and J is TRBJ2-7, with D maybe TRBD2 (6 bases). The V end was cut by 7 bases, the J end by 3 bases, with 13 bases between. The length of the CDR3 is 13 residues. The CDR3 sequence is CASTPGLGYEQYF. CDR3 in DNA: TGTGCCAGCACCCCGGGACTTGGCTACGAGCAGTACTTC.

The rearrangement joins TRBV28 to TRBJ2-3; 14 bases align to TRBD2. The CDR3 has 17 amino acids. Germline V gene data show CDR1 as MDHEN and CDR2 as SYDVKM. Trimming removed 5 bases from V and 2 bases from J; junction bases left unmatched: 6. This CDR3 is CASSDGTSGGYTDTQYF. CDR3 in DNA: TGTGCCAGCAGTGACGGGACTAGCGGGGGATACACAGATACGCAGTATTTT.

The CDR3 loop reads CASSYASGTGELFF. CDR3 bases: TGTGCCAGCAGTTACGCCAGCGGGACCGGGGAGCTGTTTTTT. This chain links TRBV6-5 with TRBJ2-2, with D perhaps TRBD2 (6 bases). This CDR3 spans 14 amino acids. In germline, CDR1 is MNHEY, CDR2 SVGAGI. Trimming stripped 2 bases from V and 5 bases from J, with 9 bases between.

The chain combines TRBV9 with TRBJ2-7, with 11 nucleotides matching TRBD1. The CDR3 covers 15 residues. The trim removed 4 bases at V and 5 bases at J, leaving 8 bases unmatched. In germline, CDR1 is SGDLS, CDR2 YYNGEE. The CDR3 bases are TGTGCCAGCAGCCCGCGGGGACAGGGGGTCCACGAGCAGTACTTC. Translating gives CASSPRGQGVHEQYF.

This clone was counted a few times. The J gene is TRBJ1-1, the V gene TRBV5-1; 7 bases line up with TRBD1. The germline V gene encodes CDR1 SGHRS and CDR2 YFSETQ. This CDR3 region has 14 residues. J was trimmed by 1 base and V by 4 bases; bases with no gene match: 4. The CDR3 DNA is TGCGCCAGCAGCCAGCGGACAGGGAACACTGAAGCTTTCTTT. It specifies CASSQRTGNTEAFF.

V gene TRBV6-5 combines with J gene TRBJ1-1; no clear D gene. V lost 2 bases, J lost 1 base, and 5 bases lay in between. This CDR3 has 13 residues. The germline CDR1 and CDR2 sequences are MNHEY and SVGAGI. The CDR3 DNA reads as TGTGCCAGCAGTTACGACGGGAACACTGAAGCTTTCTTT. Its protein is CASSYDGNTEAFF.

The chain uses TRBV24-1 and TRBJ2-3; no clear D gene. Germline loops: CDR1 KGHDR, CDR2 SFDVKD. Trimming took off 2 bases at V and 0 bases at J, with 8 bases between the two ends. The CDR3 covers 15 residues. The CDR3 loop reads CATSDSADSTDTQYF. DNA of the CDR3: TGTGCCACCAGTGATTCGGCGGATAGCACAGATACGCAGTATTTT.

CDR3 in DNA: TGCAGTGCTAGTGGGGACAGGGGCCCCTCCTACGAGCAGTACTTC. This translates into CSASGDRGPSYEQYF. The rearrangement uses TRBV20-1 and TRBJ2-7, with 10 bases identical to TRBD1. Germline V gene data show CDR1 as DFQATT and CDR2 as SNEGSKA (reference sequence). This CDR3 contains 15 residues. The V segment lost 3 bases and the J segment 0 bases; nucleotides outside the gene matches: 5.

The V call is TRBV6-5, the J call TRBJ2-1; D unresolved. The germline V and J ends were trimmed by 6 bases and 0 bases, with 9 bases remaining between them. The germline CDR1 and CDR2 sequences are MNHEY and SVGAGI. This CDR3 region has 14 residues. In DNA form, the CDR3 reads TGTGCCAGCAGAGGACCAAGCTCCTACAATGAGCAGTTCTTC. Its protein product is CASRGPSSYNEQFF.

The chain recombines TRBV10-3 with TRBJ1-2, with D possibly TRBD1 on 5 matching bases. V gave up 9 bases and J gave up 3 bases, with 14 bases separating them. The CDR3 spans 13 residues. CDR1 is ENHRY and CDR2 is SYGVKD in the germline V gene. The CDR3, as DNA: TGTGCCATTCAAGAGGGGCCTTACTATGGCTACACCTTC. It codes for CAIQEGPYYGYTF.

The rearrangement links TRBV12-5 to TRBJ2-7; tentative D call: TRBD2 (6 bases). There are 14 residues in the CDR3. Germline lookup yields CDR1 LGHNT and CDR2 FRNRAP. Between the trimmed V and J ends, which lost 1 base and 2 bases, there was a span of 9 bases. CDR3 amino acids: CASGLEGGPYEQYF. The CDR3 nucleotides are TGTGCTAGTGGTTTGGAGGGAGGACCCTACGAGCAGTACTTC.